The entry below describes one TCR beta chain. Its antigen remains unidentified. The data are from a study of shared clonotypes between healthy human individuals. Study conclusions and caveats: Sharing across four donors was highest in naive CD4 (around 5%) and lowest in memory CD8 (about 0.4%).

Original methodology: Junction-only sequences without quality scores came from ImmunoSEQ, so filtering differed. Some clones are missing from TCRdb's copy, which holds only in-frame ones; the method was immunoSEQ multiplex PCR. V and J calls and clone size are given by that table; D and trimming were obtained from the DNA. The table has 1,500,000 or so clones, more than 95% seen once. The TCR originated in a man aged 25 to 40 in good health. The sequenced sample consisted of naive CD4+ T cells sorted from blood. Described subset: CD45RA+ positively selected.

The CDR3 is CASSYGGFGLGEQYF. CDR3 DNA: TGTGCCAGCAGTTACGGTGGGTTCGGCCTCGGCGAGCAGTACTTC. The chain recombines TRBV6-6 with TRBJ2-7, with no clear D. Trimming removed 2 bases from V and 6 bases from J, with 17 bases in between. This CDR3 is 15 amino acids long. CDR1 MNHNY and CDR2 SVGAGI come from the germline V gene (reference sequence).